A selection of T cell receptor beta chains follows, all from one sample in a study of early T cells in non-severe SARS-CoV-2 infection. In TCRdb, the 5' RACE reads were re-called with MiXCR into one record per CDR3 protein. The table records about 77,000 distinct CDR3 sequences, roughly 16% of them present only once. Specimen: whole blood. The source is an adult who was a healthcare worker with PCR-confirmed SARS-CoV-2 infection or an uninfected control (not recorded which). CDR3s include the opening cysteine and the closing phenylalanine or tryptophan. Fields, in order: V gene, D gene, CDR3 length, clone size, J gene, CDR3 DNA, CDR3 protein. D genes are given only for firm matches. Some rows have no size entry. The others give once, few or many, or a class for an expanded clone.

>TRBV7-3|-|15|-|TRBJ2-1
TGTGCCAGCAGCTTCTCAGCGGATTCATACAATGAGCAGTTCTTC
CASSFSADSYNEQFF
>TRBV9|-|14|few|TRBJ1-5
TGTGCCAGCTCCAGGAGGGGGTTCAATCAGCCCCAGCATTTT
CASSRRGFNQPQHF
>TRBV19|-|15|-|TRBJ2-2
TGTGCCAGTAGTAATATCCAAGGGAACACCGGGGAGCTGTTTTTT
CASSNIQGNTGELFF
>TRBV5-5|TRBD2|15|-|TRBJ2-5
TGTGCCAGCAGCTTAAAATCTAGCGGACAAGAGACCCAGTACTTC
CASSLKSSGQETQYF
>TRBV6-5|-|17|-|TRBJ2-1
TGTGCCAGCAGTTACTCGATGGGGCGGAACTCCTACAATGAGCAGTTCTTC
CASSYSMGRNSYNEQFF
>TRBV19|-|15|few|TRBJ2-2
TGTGCCAGTAGTATCGCCGGGACATCCGCCGGGGAGCTGTTTTTT
CASSIAGTSAGELFF
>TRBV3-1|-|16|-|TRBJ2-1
TGTGCCAGCAGCCAAGAGCGGGGGCCCGAGGGCAATGAGCAGTTCTTC
CASSQERGPEGNEQFF
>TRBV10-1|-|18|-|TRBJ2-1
TGCGCCAGCAGTGAGTCGCCTAGAGGCCTAGGACACAACAATGAGCAGTTCTTC
CASSESPRGLGHNNEQFF
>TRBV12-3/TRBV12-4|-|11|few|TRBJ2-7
TGTGCCAGCAGTGGACCGGGACGCCCAGACTTC
CASSGPGRPDF
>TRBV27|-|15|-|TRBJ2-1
TGTGCCAGCAGTGGGGGCGACGGCATAAGAAATGAGCAGTTCTTC
CASSGGDGIRNEQFF
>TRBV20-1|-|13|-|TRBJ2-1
TGCAGTGCTAGAGAGTTTAGAGGCAATGTGCAGTTCTTC
CSAREFRGNVQFF
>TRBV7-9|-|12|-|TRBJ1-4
TGTGCCAGCAGCGCCCAGTGTGAAAAACTGTTTTTT
CASSAQCEKLFF
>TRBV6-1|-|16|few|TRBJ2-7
TGTGCCAGCAGTGAAGCGCAGGGGACCGTATCCTACGAGCAGTACTTC
CASSEAQGTVSYEQYF
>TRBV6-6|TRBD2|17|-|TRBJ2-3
TGTGCCAGCAGCTGGCCCATACTAGCGGAGGACACAGATACGCAGTATTTT
CASSWPILAEDTDTQYF
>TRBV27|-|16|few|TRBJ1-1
TGTGCCAGCAGTTTAGTTGTGACCGAGGTGGCCACTGAAGCTTTCTTT
CASSLVVTEVATEAFF
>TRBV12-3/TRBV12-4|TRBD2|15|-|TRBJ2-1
TGTGCCAGCAGTTTTCTCCTAGCGGGGGACAATGAGCAGTTCTTC
CASSFLLAGDNEQFF
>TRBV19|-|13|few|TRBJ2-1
TGTGCCAGTTCCGCTAGCTTGTACAATGAGCAGTTCTTC
CASSASLYNEQFF
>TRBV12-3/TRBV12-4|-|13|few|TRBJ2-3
TGTGCCAGCAGCGCAAATGAGGAAGATACGCAGTATTTT
CASSANEEDTQYF
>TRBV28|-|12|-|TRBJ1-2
TGTGCCAGCAGTACATTAAGGGATGGCTACACCTTC
CASSTLRDGYTF
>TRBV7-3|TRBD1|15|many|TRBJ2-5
TGTGCCAGCAGCTTAACACAGGGGGTTGGAGAGACCCAGTACTTC
CASSLTQGVGETQYF
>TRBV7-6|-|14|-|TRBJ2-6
TGTGCCAGCAGCCTGGGGAAAGGGGCCAACGTCCTGACTTTC
CASSLGKGANVLTF
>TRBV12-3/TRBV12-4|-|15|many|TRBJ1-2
TGTGCCAGCAGTTTCCGCGGGGCGAGGCTAGATGGCTACACCTTC
CASSFRGARLDGYTF
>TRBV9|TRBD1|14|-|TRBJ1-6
TGTGCCAGCAGCCCGACAGGGGCGAATTCACCCCTCCACTTT
CASSPTGANSPLHF
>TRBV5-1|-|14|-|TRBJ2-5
TGCGCCAGCGGAAATGAACAGGGCCACGAGACCCAGTACTTC
CASGNEQGHETQYF
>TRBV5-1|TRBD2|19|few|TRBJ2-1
TGCGCCAGCAGCTCGTCTCTAGCGGGGGGATTAAGCTCCTACAATGAGCAGTTCTTC
CASSSSLAGGLSSYNEQFF
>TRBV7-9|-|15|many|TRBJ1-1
TGTGCCAGCAGCTTAATGGGCAGGATGAACACTGAAGCTTTCTTT
CASSLMGRMNTEAFF
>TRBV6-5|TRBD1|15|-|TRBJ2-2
TGTGCCAGCAGGAATCACAGGGGGAACACCGGGGAGCTGTTTTTT
CASRNHRGNTGELFF
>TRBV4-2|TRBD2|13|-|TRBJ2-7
TGTGCCAGCAGCCAAGCGGGAGGGCACGAGCAGTACTTC
CASSQAGGHEQYF
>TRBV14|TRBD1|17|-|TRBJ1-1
TGTGCCAGCAGCCAATACCCGTTTGACAGGGAGGGCACTGAAGCTTTCTTT
CASSQYPFDREGTEAFF
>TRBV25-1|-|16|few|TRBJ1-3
TGTGCCAGCAGTACAATTGGACAGTCCTCTGGAAACACCATATATTTT
CASSTIGQSSGNTIYF
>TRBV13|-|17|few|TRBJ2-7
TGTGCCAGCAGCTCAGGGACTTCCGTCCCGAGCTCCTACGAGCAGTACTTC
CASSSGTSVPSSYEQYF
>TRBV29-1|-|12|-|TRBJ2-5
TGCAGCGTTGGCCAGGGTTTAGAGACCCAGTACTTC
CSVGQGLETQYF